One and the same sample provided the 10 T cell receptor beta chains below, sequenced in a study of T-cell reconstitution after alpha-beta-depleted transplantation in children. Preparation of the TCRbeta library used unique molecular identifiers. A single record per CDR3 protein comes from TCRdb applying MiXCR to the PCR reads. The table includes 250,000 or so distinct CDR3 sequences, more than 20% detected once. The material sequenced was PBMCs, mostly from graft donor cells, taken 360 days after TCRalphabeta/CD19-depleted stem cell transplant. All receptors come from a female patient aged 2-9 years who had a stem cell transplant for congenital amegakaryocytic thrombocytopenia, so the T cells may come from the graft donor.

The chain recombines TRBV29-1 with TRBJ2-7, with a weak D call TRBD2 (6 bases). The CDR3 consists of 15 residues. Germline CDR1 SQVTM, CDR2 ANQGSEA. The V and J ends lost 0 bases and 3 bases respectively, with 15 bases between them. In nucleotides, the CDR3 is TGCAGCGTTGAAGAAACAGGACTACTCTTCTACGAGCAGTACTTC. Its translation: CSVEETGLLFYEQYF.

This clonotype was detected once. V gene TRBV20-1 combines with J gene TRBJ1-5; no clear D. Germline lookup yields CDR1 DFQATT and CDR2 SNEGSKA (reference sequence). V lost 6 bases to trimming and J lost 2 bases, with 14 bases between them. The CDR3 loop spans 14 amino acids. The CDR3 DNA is TGCAGTGCAAGCTGGCTTCTGGGCAATCAGCCCCAGCATTTT. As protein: CSASWLLGNQPQHF.

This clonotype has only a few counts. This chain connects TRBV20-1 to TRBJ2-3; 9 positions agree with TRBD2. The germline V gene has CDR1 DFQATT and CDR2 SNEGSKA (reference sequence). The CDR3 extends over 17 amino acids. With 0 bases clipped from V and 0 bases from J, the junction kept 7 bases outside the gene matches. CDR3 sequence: CSARDPLAGRSTDTQYF. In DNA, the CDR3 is TGCAGTGCTAGAGATCCCCTAGCGGGGAGAAGCACAGATACGCAGTATTTT.

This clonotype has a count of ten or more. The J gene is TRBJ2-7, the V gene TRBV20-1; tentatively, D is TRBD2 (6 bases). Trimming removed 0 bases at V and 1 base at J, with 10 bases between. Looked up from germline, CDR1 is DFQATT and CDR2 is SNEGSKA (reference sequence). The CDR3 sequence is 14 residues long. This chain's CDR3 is CSAREGDWSYEQYF. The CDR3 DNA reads TGCAGTGCTAGAGAAGGGGACTGGTCCTACGAGCAGTACTTC.

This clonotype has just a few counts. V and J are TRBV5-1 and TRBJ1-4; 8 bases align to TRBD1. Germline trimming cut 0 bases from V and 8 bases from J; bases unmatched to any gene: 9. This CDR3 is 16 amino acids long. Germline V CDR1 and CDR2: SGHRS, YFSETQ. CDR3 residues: CASSLGGPGQAEKLFF. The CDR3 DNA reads TGCGCCAGCAGCTTGGGGGGACCGGGACAGGCAGAAAAACTGTTTTTT.

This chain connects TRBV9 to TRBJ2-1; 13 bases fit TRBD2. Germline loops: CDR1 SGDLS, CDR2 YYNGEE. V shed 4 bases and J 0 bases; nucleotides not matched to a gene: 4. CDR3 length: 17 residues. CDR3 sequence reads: CASSTLAGGFSYNEQFF. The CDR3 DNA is TGTGCCAGCAGCACACTAGCGGGGGGGTTCTCCTACAATGAGCAGTTCTTC.

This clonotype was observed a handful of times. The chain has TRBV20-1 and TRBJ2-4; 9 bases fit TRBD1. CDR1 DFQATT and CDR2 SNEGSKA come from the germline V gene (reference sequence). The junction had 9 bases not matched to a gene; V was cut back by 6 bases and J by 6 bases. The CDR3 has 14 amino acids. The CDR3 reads CSAWTGEMGNIQYF. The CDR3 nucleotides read TGCAGTGCGTGGACAGGGGAGATGGGAAACATTCAGTACTTC.

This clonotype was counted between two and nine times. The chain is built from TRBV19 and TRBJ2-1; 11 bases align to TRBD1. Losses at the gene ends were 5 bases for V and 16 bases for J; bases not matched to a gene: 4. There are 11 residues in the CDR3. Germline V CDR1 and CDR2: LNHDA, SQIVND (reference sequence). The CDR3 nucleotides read TGTGCCAGTAGTCCGGACAGGGGGCTCTTCTTC. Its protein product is CASSPDRGLFF.

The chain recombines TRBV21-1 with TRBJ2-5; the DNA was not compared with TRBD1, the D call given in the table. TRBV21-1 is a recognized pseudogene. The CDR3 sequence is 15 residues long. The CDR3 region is CASSRGDREREDQYF. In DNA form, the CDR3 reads TGTGCCAGCAGCAGAGGGGACAGGGAACGAGAGGACCAGTACTTC.

The CDR3 nucleotides read TGCAGCAGCTCGGTATACAATCAGCCCCAGCATTTT. Residues: CSSSVYNQPQHF. V usage is TRBV20-1 and J usage is TRBJ1-5; D uncertain. CDR3 length equals 12 residues. Germline values: CDR1 DFQATT, CDR2 SNEGSKA (reference sequence).